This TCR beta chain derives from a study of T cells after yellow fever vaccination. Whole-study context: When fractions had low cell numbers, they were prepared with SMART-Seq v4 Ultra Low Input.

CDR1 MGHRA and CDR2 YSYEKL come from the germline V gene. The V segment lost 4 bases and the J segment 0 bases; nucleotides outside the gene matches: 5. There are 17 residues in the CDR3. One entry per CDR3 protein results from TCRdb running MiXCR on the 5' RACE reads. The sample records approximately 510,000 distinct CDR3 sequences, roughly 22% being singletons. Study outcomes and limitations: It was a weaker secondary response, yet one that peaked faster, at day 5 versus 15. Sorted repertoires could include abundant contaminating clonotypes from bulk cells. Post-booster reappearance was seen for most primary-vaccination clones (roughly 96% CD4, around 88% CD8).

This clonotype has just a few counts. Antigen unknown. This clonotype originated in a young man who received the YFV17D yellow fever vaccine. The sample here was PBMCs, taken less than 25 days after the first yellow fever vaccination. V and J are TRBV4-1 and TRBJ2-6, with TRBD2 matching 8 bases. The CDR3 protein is CASSPRGRSSGANVLTF. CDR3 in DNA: TGCGCCAGCAGCCCCCGCGGGAGGTCCTCTGGGGCCAACGTCCTGACTTTC.